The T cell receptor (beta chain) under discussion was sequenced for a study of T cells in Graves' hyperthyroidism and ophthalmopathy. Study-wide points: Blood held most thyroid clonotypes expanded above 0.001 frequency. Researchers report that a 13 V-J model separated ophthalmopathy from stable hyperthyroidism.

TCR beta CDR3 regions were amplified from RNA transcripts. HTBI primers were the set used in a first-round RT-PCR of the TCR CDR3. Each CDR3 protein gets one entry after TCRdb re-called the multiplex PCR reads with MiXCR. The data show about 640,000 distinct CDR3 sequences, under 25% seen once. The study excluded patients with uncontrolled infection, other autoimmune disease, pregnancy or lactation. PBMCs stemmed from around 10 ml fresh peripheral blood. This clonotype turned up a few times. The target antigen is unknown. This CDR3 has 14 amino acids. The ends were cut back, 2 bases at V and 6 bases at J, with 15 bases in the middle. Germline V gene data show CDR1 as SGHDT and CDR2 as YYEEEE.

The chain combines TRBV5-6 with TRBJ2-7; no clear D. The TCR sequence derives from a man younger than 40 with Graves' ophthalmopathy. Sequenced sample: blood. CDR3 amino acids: CASSFGYSSTEQYF. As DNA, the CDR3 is TGTGCCAGCAGCTTCGGTTACAGCTCTACCGAGCAGTACTTC. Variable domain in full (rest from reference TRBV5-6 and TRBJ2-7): DAGVTQSPTHLIKTRGQQVTLRCSPKSGHDTVSWYQQALGQGPQFIFQYYEEEERQRGNFPDRFSGHQFPNYSSELNVNALLLGDSALYLCASSFGYSSTEQYFGPGTRLTVT.